This note documents a single T cell receptor beta chain sequence. This clone was recorded only once. Its antigen remains unidentified. Per-base quality was not reported, and no clone a single base away is much larger than it. This record belongs to a study of shared clonotypes between healthy human individuals (dated by TCRdb to about 2020). Notes on the research overall: The cohort comprised two women and a few men aged 18 to 49 years. Leukapheresis yielded between about 0.94 and 8.9 billion PBMCs per donor. To estimate repertoire size and how much clonotypes are shared between individuals, the study performed deep sequencing of blood TCR repertoires from five healthy adults. Per donor, three plates each were used for CD4 naive and CD4 memory, two for CD8 naive, and one for CD8 memory. Libraries were prepared and TCR repertoires were sequenced by different laboratories using diverse techniques, in order to increase sequencing depth and limit assay-specific biases.

The study at large found these results: Even with the large sequencing depth, rarefaction of the sorted-subset datasets indicated that sequencing was incomplete. Only blood was sampled, and tissue TCR repertoires likely differ from those in blood. Sharing across several donors was observed for roughly 5.4% of naive CD4, over 3% of naive CD8, 2.3% of memory CD4, and roughly 0.4% of memory CD8 clonotypes. The genetic and exposure-history diversity represented was limited by the small number of donors. Compared with non-shared clonotypes, the clonotypes found in all four sorted-subset donors had higher generation probabilities. Pairwise subsampling indicated that sequencing depth was expected to affect the degree of clonotype sharing among donors. Estimated clonotype richness was generally larger for naive than for memory subsets.

The CDR1 and CDR2 encoded by the germline V gene (reference sequence) are DFQATT and SNEGSKA. Inclusive of the bounding cysteine and phenylalanine, the CDR3 is 11 residues long. The DNA shown is the 33-base CDR3, in frame from base 1. The trim is 8 bases for V and 4 bases for J, with a gap of 12 bases between the germline ends. Healthy HIV-negative adults with no recently reported acute infections or vaccinations were included as donors. Only Caucasian adults living in Nashville, Tennessee, USA were represented among the donors. CD4+ T cells were enriched by magnetic negative selection, after which naive cells were positively selected on CD45RA and the negative fraction was taken as the memory subset. Blood was obtained by leukapheresis, after which PBMCs were separated by Ficoll-Histopaque density gradient centrifugation and cryopreserved in liquid nitrogen vapor phase. Purity and quantity of every magnetically sorted T cell population were checked by analytical flow cytometry. Each sorted fraction had its genomic DNA isolated and then quantified by UV absorbance on a Nanodrop 2000c.

TCR CDR3 regions were amplified from genomic DNA by multiplex PCR using the deep immunoSEQ assay. Extracted genomic DNA from each cell subset was distributed evenly across all wells of several immunoSEQ 96-well plates, and each plate was treated as a replicate. Each replicate PCR for sorted subsets received 200 ng genomic DNA, equal to some 32,000 T cell genomes. The purified libraries were quantified using a Qubit 3.0 fluorometer, sized with a Bioanalyzer 2100, and then quantified again using the KAPA Library Quantification kit. Every immunoSEQ 96-well plate was sequenced on a separate single-read 150-cycle Illumina NextSeq 550 flow cell. In the paper's pipeline: Because only junctional sequences without quality scores were contained in the immunoSEQ output, filtering matching that applied to full-length reads could not be performed. To assign V/J genes and CDR3, sequences were annotated against IMGT germline references using PyIR, a Python wrapper for IgBLAST v1.9. Reads were filtered out if the reads had weak V/J assignments (E-value above 1e-6), no CDR3, stop codons, out-of-frame junctions, or ambiguous translated residues. A V3J clonotype was defined by an identical inferred V gene, J gene, and CDR3 amino acid sequence. The percentage overlap between two repertoires was calculated by dividing the number of shared unique clonotypes by the size of the smaller repertoire. Three approaches were used to assess repertoire richness: RTK rarefaction, the Chao1 estimator, and Recon v2.1 estimates of unobserved clonotypes. For all TCRbeta clonotypes obtained by the gDNA method from a few donors, generation probabilities were computed with OLGA. This is the immuneACCESS table as TCRdb keeps it, with only in-frame sequences that have V and J called. A part of the clones is gone; compared with another copy, unresolved V genes explain less than half, and the rest is unexplained. V and J calls and clone size are given by that table; D and trimming were obtained from the DNA. This sample holds approximately 2.1 million clones; approximately 93% were observed only once. The ten top clones hold 0.39% of the sample.

The receptor's source is a man younger than 30 in good health. Some clones in this sample may be carry-over from other donors' samples. The V and J segments used are TRBV20-1 and TRBJ2-7; the D gene is not confidently resolved. Input material: naive CD4+ T cells from PBMCs. In light of the paper, this sample's cell subset or site label describes: CD45RA+ positively selected. The CDR3 region has the sequence CSLAVRYEQYF. In nucleotide form, the sequence is TGCAGTCTGGCGGTCCGGTACGAGCAGTACTTC.